The 13 T cell receptor beta chains in this list originate from one sample, sequenced in a study of T cell responses to AZD1222 COVID-19 vaccine. Some clones are missing from TCRdb's copy, which holds only in-frame ones; the method was immunoSEQ multiplex PCR. The sample yields roughly 120,000 clones, about 90% seen once. This sample comprised peripheral blood, obtained on day 0 of AZD1222 vaccination. The receptors come from an adult in good health.

The rearrangement joins TRBV9 to TRBJ2-7, with 7 bases aligning to TRBD2. Germline V lookup: CDR1 SGDLS, CDR2 YYNGEE. The J segment lost 6 bases and the V segment lost 3 bases, leaving 12 bases of the junction unmatched. This CDR3 has 15 amino acids. CDR3 bases: TGTGCCAGCAGCGCCCCCCGGACTAGTTCATCCGAGCAGTACTTC. Encoded protein: CASSAPRTSSSEQYF. The variable domain in full, with the rest retrieved from reference TRBV9 and TRBJ2-7, is DSGVTQTPKHLITATGQRVTLRCSPRSGDLSVYWYQQSLDQGLQFLIQYYNGEERAKGNILERFSAQQFPDLHSELNLSSLELGDSALYFCASSAPRTSSSEQYFGPGTRLTVT.

The chain employs TRBV7-9 and TRBJ2-3; 7 nucleotides line up with TRBD2. Losses at the gene ends were 4 bases for V and 2 bases for J; bases not matched to a gene: 9. Per the germline V gene, CDR1 is SEHNR and CDR2 is FQNEAQ (reference sequence). The CDR3 runs to 16 residues. CDR3 in amino acids: CASSSGGGGSTDTQYF. For the CDR3, the DNA is TGTGCCAGCAGCTCAGGAGGCGGGGGTTCCACAGATACGCAGTATTTT.

The CDR3 here is CSAGTAEAFF. In nucleotides, the CDR3 is TGCAGTGCGGGGACAGCAGAAGCTTTCTTT. V is TRBV20-1 and J is TRBJ1-1, with TRBD1 identical over 7 bases. The CDR3 runs 10 residues. Germline loops: CDR1 DFQATT, CDR2 SNEGSKA (reference sequence). The trim removed 6 bases at V and 8 bases at J, leaving 3 bases unmatched.

This clone was counted once. The chain uses TRBV4-1 and TRBJ1-3; a weak D match, TRBD1 (5 bases). Germline V gene lookup returns CDR1 MGHRA and CDR2 YSYEKL. CDR3 size: 18 residues. V was shortened by 0 bases and J by 1 base, with 16 bases between the two germline ends. DNA for the CDR3: TGCGCCAGCAGCCAAGATTCGGGCAGGGTCATTTCTGGAAACACCATATATTTT. Its translation: CASSQDSGRVISGNTIYF.

The table lists this clone with a few counts. The chain links TRBV7-8 to TRBJ1-5; D unclear. V was clipped by 2 bases and J by 3 bases, with 8 bases between them. Looked up from germline, CDR1 is SGHVS and CDR2 is FQNEAQ. The CDR3 totals 14 residues. CDR3 amino acids: CASSLKTYNQPQHF. The CDR3, as DNA: TGTGCCAGCAGCTTAAAGACATACAATCAGCCCCAGCATTTT.

This chain links TRBV10-3 with TRBJ1-2; D may be TRBD1 (6 bases). V gave up 4 bases and J gave up 6 bases, with 15 bases separating them. Germline CDR1 is ENHRY and CDR2 is SYGVKD. CDR3 size: 14 residues. CDR3 protein: CAISARGEGDGYTF. Written as DNA, the CDR3 is TGTGCCATCAGTGCCCGCGGGGAGGGGGATGGCTACACCTTC.

As regards this clone: Other DNA sequences in the same sample also yield this CDR3. V gene TRBV30 combines with J gene TRBJ2-7; TRBD1 is a possible D gene (5 bases). With 0 bases removed from V and 6 bases from J, the gap between germline ends came to 6 bases. The CDR3 extends over 11 amino acids. Germline CDR1 GTSNPN, CDR2 SVGIG (reference sequence). DNA of the CDR3: TGTGCCTGGAGTGTAAGGGGCGAGCAGTACTTC. This encodes CAWSVRGEQYF.

The CDR3 spells CASSPAGDGVGNQPQHF. CDR3 bases: TGTGCCAGCAGCCCCGCGGGGGACGGGGTAGGCAATCAGCCCCAGCATTTT. This chain joins TRBV28 and TRBJ1-5; tentative D call: TRBD1 (5 bases). Trimming removed 6 bases from V and 2 bases from J, with 20 bases in between. CDR1 and CDR2 from the germline V gene are MDHEN and SYDVKM. The CDR3 has 17 residues. The full variable domain, rest sourced from reference TRBV28 and TRBJ1-5, is DVKVTQSSRYLVKRTGEKVFLECVQDMDHENMFWYRQDPGLGLRLIYFSYDVKMKEKGDIPEGYSVSREKKERFSLILESASTNQTSMYLCASSPAGDGVGNQPQHFGDGTRLSIL.

This clone was seen a single time. The J gene is TRBJ2-3, the V gene TRBV29-1, with 7 positions matching TRBD1. The CDR3 runs 13 residues. The V segment lost 6 bases and the J segment 2 bases; nucleotides outside the gene matches: 5. Looked up from germline, CDR1 is SQVTM and CDR2 is ANQGSEA. The CDR3 loop reads CSVAGTVTDTQYF. The DNA of the CDR3 is TGCAGCGTCGCCGGGACAGTCACAGATACGCAGTATTTT.

This chain joins TRBV6-5 and TRBJ2-5; D is ambiguous. The germline CDR1 and CDR2 sequences are MNHEY and SVGAGI. The CDR3 extends over 15 amino acids. Trimming cost V 7 bases and J 7 bases, with 22 bases left between them. CDR3 loop: CASIISVRIIGTQYF. In nucleotides, the CDR3 is TGTGCCAGCATCATCTCTGTTAGGATAATCGGGACCCAGTACTTC.

The gene calls are TRBV29-1 and TRBJ1-1, with D unresolved. This CDR3 is 12 amino acids long. CDR1 is SQVTM, CDR2 ANQGSEA, per germline. V lost 5 bases and J 0 bases, leaving 7 bases between the germline ends. The chain's CDR3 is CSVRNMNTEAFF. The CDR3 nucleotides read TGCAGCGTTCGTAACATGAACACTGAAGCTTTCTTT.

This clone came up once. The rearrangement uses TRBV29-1 and TRBJ1-2; tentatively, D is TRBD1 (5 bases). CDR3 length: 12 residues. From germline, CDR1 is SQVTM and CDR2 ANQGSEA. The V and J ends lost 3 bases and 7 bases respectively, with 12 bases between them. The CDR3 sequence is CSVEPGFFGYTF. The DNA of the CDR3 is TGCAGCGTTGAGCCAGGGTTCTTTGGCTACACCTTC.

This clone was seen more than once but under ten times. The genes are TRBV5-6 and TRBJ2-7; TRBD2 might be the D (6 bases). The CDR3 totals 15 residues. In germline, CDR1 is SGHDT, CDR2 YYEEEE. With 5 bases removed from V and 2 bases from J, the gap between germline ends came to 17 bases. CDR3 residues: CASRLYSGGPYEQYF. The CDR3 DNA reads TGTGCCAGCAGGCTCTATTCCGGGGGACCCTACGAGCAGTACTTC.